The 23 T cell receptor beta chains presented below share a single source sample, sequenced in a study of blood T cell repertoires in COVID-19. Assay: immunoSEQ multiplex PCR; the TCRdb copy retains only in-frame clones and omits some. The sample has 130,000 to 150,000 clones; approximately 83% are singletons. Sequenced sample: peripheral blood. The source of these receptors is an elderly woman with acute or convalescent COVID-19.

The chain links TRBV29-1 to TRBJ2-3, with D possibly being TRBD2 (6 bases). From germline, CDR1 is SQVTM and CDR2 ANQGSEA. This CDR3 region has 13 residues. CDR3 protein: CSLTGEGTDTQYF. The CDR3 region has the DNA TGCAGTCTGACGGGGGAGGGCACAGATACGCAGTATTTT.

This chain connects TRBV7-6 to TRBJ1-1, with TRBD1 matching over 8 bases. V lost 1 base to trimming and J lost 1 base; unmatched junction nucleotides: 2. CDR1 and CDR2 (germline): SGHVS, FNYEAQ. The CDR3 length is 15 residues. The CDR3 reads CASSLGQGANTEAFF. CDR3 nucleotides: TGTGCCAGCAGCTTAGGGCAGGGGGCGAACACTGAAGCTTTCTTT.

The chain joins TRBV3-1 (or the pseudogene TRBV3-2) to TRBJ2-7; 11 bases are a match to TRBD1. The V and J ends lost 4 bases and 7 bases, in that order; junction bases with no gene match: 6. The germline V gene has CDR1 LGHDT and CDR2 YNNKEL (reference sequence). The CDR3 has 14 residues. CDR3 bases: TGTGCCAGCAGCCCCTGGACAGGGGGCCGAGAGCAGTACTTC. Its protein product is CASSPWTGGREQYF.

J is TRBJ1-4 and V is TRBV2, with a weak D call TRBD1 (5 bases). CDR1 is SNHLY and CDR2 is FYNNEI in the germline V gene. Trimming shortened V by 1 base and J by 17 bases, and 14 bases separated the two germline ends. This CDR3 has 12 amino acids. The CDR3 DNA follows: TGTGCCAGCAGTGAAGTGGCAGGGCGGATCTTTTTT. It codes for CASSEVAGRIFF.

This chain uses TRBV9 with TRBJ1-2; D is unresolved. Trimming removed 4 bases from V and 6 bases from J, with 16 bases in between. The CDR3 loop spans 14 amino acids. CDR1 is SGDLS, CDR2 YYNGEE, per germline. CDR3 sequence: CASSQFSQMDGYTF. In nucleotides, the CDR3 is TGTGCCAGCAGCCAGTTTAGCCAGATGGATGGCTACACCTTC.

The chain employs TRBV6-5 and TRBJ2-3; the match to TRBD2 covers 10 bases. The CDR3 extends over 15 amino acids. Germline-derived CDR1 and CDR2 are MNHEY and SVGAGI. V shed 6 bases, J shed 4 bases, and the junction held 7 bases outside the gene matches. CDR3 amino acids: CASRERGGGADTQYF. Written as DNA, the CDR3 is TGTGCCAGCAGAGAGCGGGGGGGCGGGGCAGATACGCAGTATTTT.

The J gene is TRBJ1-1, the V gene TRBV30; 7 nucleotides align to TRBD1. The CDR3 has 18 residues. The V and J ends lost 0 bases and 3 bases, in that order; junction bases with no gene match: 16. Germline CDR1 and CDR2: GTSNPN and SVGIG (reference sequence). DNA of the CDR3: TGTGCCTGGAGTGTACGAAGCTTGGCAGGGGGTCGGCACACTGAAGCTTTCTTT. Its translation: CAWSVRSLAGGRHTEAFF.

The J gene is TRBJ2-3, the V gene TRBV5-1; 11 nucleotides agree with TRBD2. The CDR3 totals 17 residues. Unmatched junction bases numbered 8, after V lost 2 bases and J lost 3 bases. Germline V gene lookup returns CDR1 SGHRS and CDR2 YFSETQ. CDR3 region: CASSFGDTSGGTDTQYF. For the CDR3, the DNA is TGCGCCAGCAGCTTTGGGGACACTAGCGGGGGTACAGATACGCAGTATTTT.

The CDR3 DNA reads as TGTGCCACCAGTCCTAGCACAGATACGCAGTATTTT. It yields the protein CATSPSTDTQYF. The chain joins TRBV15 to TRBJ2-3, with no clear D. This CDR3 has 12 residues. Germline loops: CDR1 LNHNV, CDR2 YYDKDF (reference sequence). Deletions cut 6 bases from V and 0 bases from J, with 4 bases between.

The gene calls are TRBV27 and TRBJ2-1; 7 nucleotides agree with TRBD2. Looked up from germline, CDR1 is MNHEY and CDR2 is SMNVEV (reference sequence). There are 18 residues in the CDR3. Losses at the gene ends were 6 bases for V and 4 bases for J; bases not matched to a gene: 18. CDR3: CASRESETLAGAYNEQFF. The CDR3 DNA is TGTGCCAGCAGAGAATCAGAGACCTTGGCGGGAGCATACAATGAGCAGTTCTTC.

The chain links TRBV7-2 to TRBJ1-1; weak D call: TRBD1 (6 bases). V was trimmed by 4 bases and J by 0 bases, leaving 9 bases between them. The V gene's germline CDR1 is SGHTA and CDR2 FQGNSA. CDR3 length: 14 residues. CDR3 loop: CASSYTGLNTEAFF. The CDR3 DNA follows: TGTGCCAGCAGCTATACAGGGCTGAACACTGAAGCTTTCTTT.

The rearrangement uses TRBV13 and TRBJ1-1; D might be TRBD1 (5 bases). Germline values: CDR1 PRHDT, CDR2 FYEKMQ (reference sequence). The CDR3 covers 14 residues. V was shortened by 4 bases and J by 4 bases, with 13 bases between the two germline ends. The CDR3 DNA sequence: TGTGCCAGCAGCTGGGGGGACGGGGGCACTGAAGCTTTCTTT. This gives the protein CASSWGDGGTEAFF.

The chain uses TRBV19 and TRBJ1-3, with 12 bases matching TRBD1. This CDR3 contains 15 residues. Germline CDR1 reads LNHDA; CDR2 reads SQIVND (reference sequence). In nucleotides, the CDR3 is TGTGCGAGTTACCCCGGGACAGGGGGCAAAAACACCATATATTTT. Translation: CASYPGTGGKNTIYF.

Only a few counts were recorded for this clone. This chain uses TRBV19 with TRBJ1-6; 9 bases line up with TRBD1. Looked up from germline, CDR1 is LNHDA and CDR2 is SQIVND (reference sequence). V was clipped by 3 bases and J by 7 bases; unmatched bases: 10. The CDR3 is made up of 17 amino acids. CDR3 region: CASSIFPGQGRNSPLHF. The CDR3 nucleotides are TGTGCCAGTAGTATCTTCCCGGGACAGGGACGGAATTCACCCCTCCACTTT.

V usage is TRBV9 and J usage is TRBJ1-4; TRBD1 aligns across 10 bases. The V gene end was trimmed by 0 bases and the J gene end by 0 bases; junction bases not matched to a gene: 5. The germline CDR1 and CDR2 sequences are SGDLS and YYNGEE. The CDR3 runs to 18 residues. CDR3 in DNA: TGTGCCAGCAGCGTAGCAGGGACAGGGGTCCCAACTAATGAAAAACTGTTTTTT. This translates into CASSVAGTGVPTNEKLFF.

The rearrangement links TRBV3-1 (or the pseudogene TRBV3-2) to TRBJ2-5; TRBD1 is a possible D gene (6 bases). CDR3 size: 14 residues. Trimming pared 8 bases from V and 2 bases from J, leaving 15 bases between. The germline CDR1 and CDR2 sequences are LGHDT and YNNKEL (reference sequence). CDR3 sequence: CASRAMDRQETQYF. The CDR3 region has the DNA TGTGCCAGCCGTGCGATGGACAGACAAGAGACCCAGTACTTC.

The CDR3 nucleotides are TGTGCCACCAAAAGACAGGAGTCGAACTATGGCTACACCTTC. Its protein product is CATKRQESNYGYTF. This rearrangement joins TRBV28 to TRBJ1-2; maybe TRBD1 (6 bases). V was cut by 10 bases and J by 2 bases, with 17 bases left in between. Germline V gene lookup returns CDR1 MDHEN and CDR2 SYDVKM. This CDR3 comprises 14 residues.

The CDR3 sequence: CASSSGIHSPLHF. In nucleotides, the CDR3 is TGTGCCAGCAGTTCAGGGATTCATTCACCCCTCCACTTT. V and J are TRBV6-2 or TRBV6-3 and TRBJ1-6; perhaps TRBD1 as D (5 bases). CDR1 is MNHEY, CDR2 SVGEGT, per germline. This CDR3 spans 13 amino acids. V shed 4 bases and J shed 8 bases, with 9 bases lying between them.

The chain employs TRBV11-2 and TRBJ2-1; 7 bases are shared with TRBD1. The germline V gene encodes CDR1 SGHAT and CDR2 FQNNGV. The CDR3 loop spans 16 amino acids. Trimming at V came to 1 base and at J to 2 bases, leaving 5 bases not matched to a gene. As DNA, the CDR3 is TGTGCCAGCAGCTTAGTTGCCGACAGGGCCTACAATGAGCAGTTCTTC. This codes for CASSLVADRAYNEQFF.

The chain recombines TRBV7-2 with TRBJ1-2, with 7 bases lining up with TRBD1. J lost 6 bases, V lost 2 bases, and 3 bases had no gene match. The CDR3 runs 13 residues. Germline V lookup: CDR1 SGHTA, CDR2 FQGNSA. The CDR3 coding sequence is TGTGCCAGCAGCTTAACAGGGGAACATGGCTACACCTTC. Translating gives CASSLTGEHGYTF. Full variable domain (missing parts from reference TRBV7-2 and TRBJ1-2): GAGVSQSPSNKVTEKGKDVELRCDPISGHTALYWYRQSLGQGLEFLIYFQGNSAPDKSGLPSDRFSAERTGGSVSTLTIQRTQQEDSAVYLCASSLTGEHGYTFGSGTRLTVV.

The CDR3 nucleotides are TGTGCCAGCAGCTTGGGTAACAGGGCCGCCTATGGCTACACCTTC. This gives the protein CASSLGNRAAYGYTF. The chain recombines TRBV5-6 with TRBJ1-2; tentatively, D is TRBD1 (6 bases). Germline CDR1 SGHDT, CDR2 YYEEEE. Trimming left V 0 bases short and J 4 bases short, with 13 bases between. CDR3 size: 15 residues.

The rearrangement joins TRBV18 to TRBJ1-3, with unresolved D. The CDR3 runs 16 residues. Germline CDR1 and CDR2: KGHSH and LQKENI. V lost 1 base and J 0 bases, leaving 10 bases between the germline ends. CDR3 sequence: CASSPLDNLSGNTIYF. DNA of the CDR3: TGTGCCAGCTCACCACTCGACAACCTCTCTGGAAACACCATATATTTT.

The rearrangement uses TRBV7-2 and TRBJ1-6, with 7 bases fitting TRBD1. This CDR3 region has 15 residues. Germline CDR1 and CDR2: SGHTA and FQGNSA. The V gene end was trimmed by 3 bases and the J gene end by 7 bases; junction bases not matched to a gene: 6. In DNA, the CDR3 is TGTGCCAGCAGCTTGGCCACAGGGGCGAATTCACCCCTCCACTTT. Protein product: CASSLATGANSPLHF. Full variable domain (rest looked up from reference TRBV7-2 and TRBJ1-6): GAGVSQSPSNKVTEKGKDVELRCDPISGHTALYWYRQSLGQGLEFLIYFQGNSAPDKSGLPSDRFSAERTGGSVSTLTIQRTQQEDSAVYLCASSLATGANSPLHFGNGTRLTVT.